What follows are 17 T cell receptor beta chains derived from one specimen sequenced in a study of blood T cell repertoires in COVID-19. Produced via immunoSEQ multiplex PCR; TCRdb's table is partial and in-frame only. The sample consists of fewer than 500,000 clones, approximately 87% of them appearing once. The material sequenced was PBMCs or T cells enriched from blood (not recorded which). The receptors were sampled from a woman in her 30s with acute COVID-19.

The CDR3 is CASRRLAGDYNEQFF. The CDR3 DNA reads as TGTGCCAGCAGACGACTAGCGGGGGACTACAATGAGCAGTTCTTC. This chain links TRBV5-4 with TRBJ2-1; 12 positions agree with TRBD2. This CDR3 has 15 amino acids. Germline values: CDR1 SGHNT, CDR2 YYREEE (reference sequence). The junction had 3 bases not matched to a gene; V was cut back by 5 bases and J by 3 bases.

V is TRBV4-3 and J is TRBJ2-1; TRBD2 might be the D (6 bases). Trimming shortened V by 1 base and J by 5 bases, and 9 bases separated the two germline ends. Germline CDR1 LGHNA, CDR2 YSLEER. There are 14 residues in the CDR3. The CDR3 here is CASSQVGGHNEQFF. DNA for the CDR3: TGCGCCAGCAGCCAAGTCGGAGGGCACAATGAGCAGTTCTTC.

This clone occurred once. The chain has TRBV7-9 and TRBJ1-2, with D hard to call. The CDR3 covers 13 residues. Germline lookup yields CDR1 SEHNR and CDR2 FQNEAQ (reference sequence). V lost 2 bases and J lost 7, with 11 bases in between. As DNA, the CDR3 is TGTGCCAGCAGCTTAATGGAGGCGGGTGGCTACACCTTC. The encoded protein is CASSLMEAGGYTF.

This rearrangement joins TRBV11-2 to TRBJ2-1; perhaps TRBD1 as D (5 bases). The length of the CDR3 is 14 residues. The V end lost 6 bases, the J end lost 5 bases, and 14 bases lay between the germline ends. Germline assignment: CDR1 SGHAT and CDR2 FQNNGV. The DNA of the CDR3 is TGTGCCAGCAGTTCAGGGCCCGCCAACAATGAGCAGTTCTTC. Translating it yields CASSSGPANNEQFF.

This clone was seen only once. This rearrangement joins TRBV15 to TRBJ2-2; D is uncertain. The V end was cut by 9 bases, the J end by 3 bases, with 5 bases between. CDR3 size: 11 residues. Germline V gene lookup returns CDR1 LNHNV and CDR2 YYDKDF (reference sequence). The CDR3 DNA reads as TGTGCCACTCGGGACACCGGGGAGCTGTTTTTT. The encoded protein is CATRDTGELFF.

The rearrangement uses TRBV11-1 and TRBJ2-7, with a possible D match to TRBD1 (5 bases). The CDR3 covers 12 residues. Between the trimmed V and J ends, which lost 5 bases and 3 bases, there was a span of 8 bases. Germline CDR1 SGHAT, CDR2 FQDESV (reference sequence). For the CDR3, the DNA is TGTGCCAGCAGCGACAGTGTCTACGAGCAGTACTTC. Its translation is CASSDSVYEQYF.

This chain connects TRBV7-2 to TRBJ2-7, with no clear D. Germline-derived CDR1 and CDR2 are SGHTA and FQGNSA. V dropped 1 base and J dropped 1 base, with 8 bases sitting between them. The CDR3 covers 14 residues. The CDR3 nucleotides read TGTGCCAGCAGCTTAGGTGGAGCATCCTACGAGCAGTACTTC. Encoded protein: CASSLGGASYEQYF.

As regards this clone: Other DNA sequences from this sample encode an identical CDR3 as well. The chain has TRBV9 and TRBJ1-3; 9 nucleotides align to TRBD1. The V segment lost 2 bases and the J segment 2 bases; nucleotides outside the gene matches: 2. Looked up from germline, CDR1 is SGDLS and CDR2 is YYNGEE. The CDR3 spans 15 residues. The CDR3 bases are TGTGCCAGCAGCGTGGGGGACAGGGCTGGAAACACCATATATTTT. Translation: CASSVGDRAGNTIYF.

The chain is built from TRBV5-5 and TRBJ1-5; D is undetermined. V lost 3 bases and J 5 bases, leaving 12 bases between the germline ends. Germline V lookup: CDR1 SGHKS, CDR2 YYEKEE (reference sequence). The CDR3 has 14 amino acids. The CDR3 nucleotides are TGTGCCAGCAGCTCGTACGACGGAGATCAGCCCCAGCATTTT. Its translation is CASSSYDGDQPQHF.

The chain uses TRBV6-5 and TRBJ1-2, with 8 bases aligning to TRBD1. CDR1 is MNHEY, CDR2 SVGAGI, per germline. The CDR3 is 12 amino acids. V shed 8 bases and J 6 bases; nucleotides not matched to a gene: 5. CDR3 in amino acids: CASFTDRDGYTF. CDR3 bases: TGTGCCAGCTTCACGGACAGGGATGGCTACACCTTC.

The chain couples TRBV6-5 to TRBJ1-1; D unresolved. Per the germline V gene, CDR1 is MNHEY and CDR2 is SVGAGI. The length of the CDR3 is 12 residues. V lost 6 bases and J lost 6, with 11 bases in between. This CDR3 is CASSERQSEAFF. Here the CDR3 DNA reads TGTGCCAGCAGCGAGAGGCAGTCTGAAGCTTTCTTT.

The chain links TRBV2 to TRBJ1-1; 7 bases align to TRBD1. V shed 11 bases, J shed 7 bases, and the junction held 7 bases outside the gene matches. The germline CDR1 and CDR2 sequences are SNHLY and FYNNEI. The CDR3 is 11 amino acids. This CDR3 is CAYRGGGEAFF. The CDR3 region has the DNA TGTGCCTACCGAGGGGGCGGTGAAGCTTTCTTT.

The gene calls are TRBV7-2 and TRBJ1-1, with TRBD1 as a possible D gene (5 bases). This CDR3 comprises 18 residues. V shed 3 bases and J shed 0 bases, with 20 bases lying between them. Germline values: CDR1 SGHTA, CDR2 FQGNSA. The CDR3 sequence is CASSLRDGAYVLNTEAFF. The DNA for the CDR3 is TGTGCCAGCAGCTTGAGAGATGGGGCCTATGTACTGAACACTGAAGCTTTCTTT.

This chain joins TRBV27 and TRBJ2-7, with D maybe TRBD1 (5 bases). Per the germline V gene, CDR1 is MNHEY and CDR2 is SMNVEV (reference sequence). The CDR3 is 13 amino acids. Trimming shortened V by 3 bases and J by 3 bases, and 9 bases separated the two germline ends. Written as DNA, the CDR3 is TGTGCCAGCAGTTTTAAGCAGGGCTACGAGCAGTACTTC. Translating gives CASSFKQGYEQYF.

The chain links TRBV21-1 to TRBJ1-2. TRBV21-1 constitutes a pseudogene. The CDR3 consists of 15 residues. Here the CDR3 reads CASSKGRTSTGGYTF. The DNA of the CDR3 is TGTGCCAGCAGCAAAGGTCGGACTTCAACGGGCGGCTACACCTTC.

The CDR3 sequence: CASSSGDSFINEQYF. In nucleotides, the CDR3 is TGTGCCAGCAGTTCCGGGGACAGTTTCATCAACGAGCAGTACTTC. The V gene is TRBV6-5, the J gene TRBJ2-7; TRBD1 aligns across 7 bases. The junction had 11 bases not matched to a gene; V was cut back by 4 bases and J by 5 bases. The CDR3 runs to 15 residues. Per the germline V gene, CDR1 is MNHEY and CDR2 is SVGAGI.

J is TRBJ1-4 and V is TRBV18; 7 bases map to TRBD1. This CDR3 has 15 amino acids. Germline CDR1 and CDR2: KGHSH and LQKENI. The V and J ends lost 3 bases and 8 bases, in that order; junction bases with no gene match: 9. CDR3 sequence (DNA): TGTGCCAGCTCACCTCAGGGGGGATTGTTCGAAAAACTGTTTTTT. This translates into CASSPQGGLFEKLFF.